These T cell receptor beta chains were read from a single sample in a study of response to subunit inactivated influenza vaccine. TCRdb recomputed calls from the RT-PCR reads with MiXCR, one row per CDR3 protein. The sample consists of 750,000 to 850,000 distinct CDR3 sequences, about a fifth of them appearing once. Material: PBMCs from blood, obtained 5 days after vaccination. The receptors were gathered from a man aged 50 or older who received an inactivated influenza vaccine. CDR3s include the opening cysteine and the closing phenylalanine or tryptophan. Clone sizes are given selectively: once, few, many, or a class where the clone is expanded.

clone size: -; J gene: TRBJ2-2; V gene: TRBV6-2/TRBV6-3; CDR3 protein: CASSYSIRGHPVSNTGELFF
clone size: many; J gene: TRBJ2-2; V gene: TRBV25-1; CDR3 protein: CASSDNRRNTGELFF
clone size: -; J gene: TRBJ1-5; V gene: TRBV29-1; CDR3 protein: CSVRDNYNQPQHF
clone size: few; J gene: TRBJ2-2; V gene: TRBV4-3; CDR3 protein: CASSQDRGPQGELFF
clone size: few; J gene: TRBJ2-2; V gene: TRBV15; CDR3 protein: CATSREYGAGELFF
clone size: many; J gene: TRBJ2-3; V gene: TRBV7-2; CDR3 protein: CASRQGGSSDTQYF
clone size: few; J gene: TRBJ2-1; V gene: TRBV20-1; CDR3 protein: CSASRIAGGLDEQFF
clone size: few; J gene: TRBJ2-7; V gene: TRBV12-3/TRBV12-4; CDR3 protein: CASSLSGTSGYEQYF
clone size: -; J gene: TRBJ2-3; V gene: TRBV4-1; CDR3 protein: CASSSGRLAIDTQYF
clone size: -; J gene: TRBJ1-3; V gene: TRBV7-9; CDR3 protein: CASSSPDRSGNTIYF
clone size: -; J gene: TRBJ2-3; V gene: TRBV12-3/TRBV12-4; CDR3 protein: CASTPRGGRGDTQYF
clone size: few; J gene: TRBJ1-1; V gene: TRBV12-3/TRBV12-4; CDR3 protein: CASSPTPTGSTEAFF
clone size: few; J gene: TRBJ2-1; V gene: TRBV7-8; CDR3 protein: CASSHRQGGGEQFF
clone size: many; J gene: TRBJ2-1; V gene: TRBV11-2; CDR3 protein: CASSTQIAGAVERLNEQFF
clone size: -; J gene: TRBJ1-2; V gene: TRBV15; CDR3 protein: CATSVEGEPYGYTF
clone size: -; J gene: TRBJ2-5; V gene: TRBV7-9; CDR3 protein: CASSLLGGQETQYF
clone size: -; J gene: TRBJ1-1; V gene: TRBV18; CDR3 protein: CASSLQGYGNTEAFF
clone size: many; J gene: TRBJ2-7; V gene: TRBV29-1; CDR3 protein: CSVNRAGEQYF
clone size: -; J gene: TRBJ2-1; V gene: TRBV24-1; CDR3 protein: CATSDTRGLARYNEQFF
clone size: -; J gene: TRBJ1-5; V gene: TRBV12-3/TRBV12-4; CDR3 protein: CASSRTANQPQHF
clone size: -; J gene: TRBJ2-2; V gene: TRBV21-1; CDR3 protein: CASSKGRVSTGELFF
clone size: few; J gene: TRBJ1-5; V gene: TRBV12-3/TRBV12-4; CDR3 protein: CASSSRHGNQPQHF
clone size: few; J gene: TRBJ1-2; V gene: TRBV5-5; CDR3 protein: CASSTTGGNGYTF
clone size: -; J gene: TRBJ2-2; V gene: TRBV2; CDR3 protein: CASSDGHRGARTGELFF
clone size: few; J gene: TRBJ2-7; V gene: TRBV20-1; CDR3 protein: CSAHGQGSYEQYF
clone size: few; J gene: TRBJ2-2; V gene: TRBV9; CDR3 protein: CASSGLGTGELPANTGELFF
clone size: -; J gene: TRBJ2-5; V gene: TRBV4-1; CDR3 protein: CASSHGGRREQETQYF
clone size: -; J gene: TRBJ2-2; V gene: TRBV5-1; CDR3 protein: CASSWTGGGNTGELFF
clone size: -; J gene: TRBJ2-1; V gene: TRBV4-2; CDR3 protein: CASSHGTSGGWGDEQFF
clone size: few; J gene: TRBJ2-2; V gene: TRBV20-1; CDR3 protein: CSATGTGGDTGELFF
clone size: -; J gene: TRBJ2-3; V gene: TRBV6-4; CDR3 protein: CASSNHRVSGSWGTDTQYF
clone size: -; J gene: TRBJ2-1; V gene: TRBV20-1; CDR3 protein: CSASRTANEQFF
clone size: many; J gene: TRBJ2-1; V gene: TRBV12-3/TRBV12-4; CDR3 protein: CASINMGPIHNEQFF
clone size: -; J gene: TRBJ2-5; V gene: TRBV27; CDR3 protein: CASSGRDRVQETQYF
clone size: few; J gene: TRBJ1-5; V gene: TRBV9; CDR3 protein: CASSTSNRRGKQRLYGQPQHF
clone size: once; J gene: TRBJ2-7; V gene: TRBV7-9; CDR3 protein: CASSSDRQGTTYEQYF
clone size: few; J gene: TRBJ2-7; V gene: TRBV12-3/TRBV12-4; CDR3 protein: CASSSGQGASYEQYF
clone size: -; J gene: TRBJ2-3; V gene: TRBV10-3; CDR3 protein: CAISSPERARTDTQYF
clone size: -; J gene: TRBJ1-3; V gene: TRBV25-1; CDR3 protein: CASSESMTVLSGNTIYF
clone size: many; J gene: TRBJ2-1; V gene: TRBV6-5; CDR3 protein: CASSYDLYNEQFF
clone size: -; J gene: TRBJ2-7; V gene: TRBV2; CDR3 protein: CASRESGTDYEQYF
clone size: -; J gene: TRBJ2-2; V gene: TRBV6-2/TRBV6-3; CDR3 protein: CASSSRLAGAANTGELFF
clone size: few; J gene: TRBJ2-3; V gene: TRBV5-5; CDR3 protein: CASSLTVTGGLIDTQYF
clone size: -; J gene: TRBJ1-1; V gene: TRBV3-1; CDR3 protein: CASSQVVVEGATAEAFF
clone size: few; J gene: TRBJ2-7; V gene: TRBV7-2; CDR3 protein: CASSSGVGEQYF
clone size: -; J gene: TRBJ2-7; V gene: TRBV6-1; CDR3 protein: CAILRDRVSEQYF
clone size: -; J gene: TRBJ2-7; V gene: TRBV6-1; CDR3 protein: CARRALAELPVSYEQYF
clone size: few; J gene: TRBJ1-4; V gene: TRBV20-1; CDR3 protein: CSARQTGTANEKLFF
clone size: -; J gene: TRBJ1-2; V gene: TRBV7-9; CDR3 protein: CASSLGRWGSISDGYTF
clone size: many; J gene: TRBJ2-1; V gene: TRBV29-1; CDR3 protein: CSVEERTGTRFPFF
clone size: few; J gene: TRBJ2-7; V gene: TRBV29-1; CDR3 protein: CSVVTPTSGRAGEQYF
clone size: -; J gene: TRBJ1-3; V gene: TRBV5-5; CDR3 protein: CASSFGTGGASGNTIYF
clone size: -; J gene: TRBJ2-7; V gene: TRBV24-1; CDR3 protein: CATSASGTSGSRGEQYF
clone size: -; J gene: TRBJ1-5; V gene: TRBV20-1; CDR3 protein: CSARDPAGGQPQHF
clone size: -; J gene: TRBJ2-7; V gene: TRBV7-2; CDR3 protein: CASSPRGTGRNEQYF